This T cell receptor beta chain was obtained from a study of PD-1 blockade in classical Hodgkin lymphoma. TCRdb's table, derived via immunoSEQ multiplex PCR, lists solely in-frame clones and lacks some. The sample has over 75,000 clones, about nine tenths seen once. The CDR3 has 15 amino acids. Germline lookup yields CDR1 MGHDK and CDR2 SYGVNS. Unmatched junction bases numbered 12, after V lost 5 bases and J lost 10 bases. Time point reported: cycle 4 day 1 (C4D1), after less than 7 weeks of nivolumab. All trial patients relapsed after autologous stem cell transplantation. Responses achieved at best were complete response, partial response or progressive disease. On this clone itself: Its antigen remains unidentified.

Findings of the study overall: Baseline diversity in complete responders resembled that of newly diagnosed patients. Patients starting nivolumab under 1 year after ASCT were excluded. Baseline TCR diversity was reportedly lower in newly diagnosed patients than in healthy donors. It was reported as lower still in relapsed/refractory patients.

Material: peripheral blood mononuclear cells (PBMCs), obtained before the fourth cycle of nivolumab. The sequence was obtained from a human donor with classical Hodgkin lymphoma. This chain connects TRBV25-1 to TRBJ1-4; 8 bases map to TRBD1. For the CDR3, the DNA is TGTGCCAGCAGTCAACCGGACAGGGATCGTGGAAAACTGTTTTTT. This encodes CASSQPDRDRGKLFF.